This record covers a single T cell receptor (beta chain). In the original analysis: Counts of nucleated cells, estimated from reference gene primer amplification, were obtained. Method: immunoSEQ multiplex PCR; TCRdb's copy keeps in-frame clones and lacks some. Clonal size and the V and J genes are those of that table, whereas D and trimming came from the DNA. The sample consists of approximately 45,000 clones, roughly 86% of them appearing once. The source of the sample is a study of blood T cell repertoires in COVID-19. The overall study: The United States, Italy and Spain provided the acute and convalescent COVID-19 samples. The cDNA or gDNA used as material had been derived from T cells, B-cell-depleted T cells, or PBMCs.

Trimming left V 1 base short and J 3 bases short, with 12 bases between. Germline CDR1 is ENHRY and CDR2 is SYGVKD. This CDR3 spans 16 amino acids. The chain couples TRBV10-3 to TRBJ1-4; D might be TRBD1 (6 bases). The source of this sequence is a human donor in a cohort sampled during active COVID-19. The material sequenced was peripheral blood. CDR3 sequence (DNA): TGTGCCATCAGTGAGTGGTCGGACAGTGCTAATGAAAAACTGTTTTTT. This encodes CAISEWSDSANEKLFF.